This T cell receptor beta chain is from a study of blood T cell repertoires in COVID-19. Study overall: The United States, Italy and Spain were the sources of the acute and convalescent COVID-19 samples.

This clone was found a few times. This CDR3 has 16 amino acids. The germline CDR1 and CDR2 sequences are SGDLS and YYNGEE. The ends were cut back, 0 bases at V and 0 bases at J, with 10 bases in the middle. Study processing details: Estimation of nucleated cell counts relied on the amplification of reference gene primers. Assay: immunoSEQ multiplex PCR; the TCRdb copy retains only in-frame clones and omits some. From that table come the V and J calls and clone size; the DNA was used to work out D and trimming. The top ten clones hold over 20% of a sample with about 160,000 clones, approximately 80% of them seen once.

The sample comprised peripheral blood. The source is an elderly woman with acute or convalescent COVID-19. This chain joins TRBV9 and TRBJ1-3; the D is unclear. CDR3: CASSVAKAVSGNTIYF. The CDR3 DNA is TGTGCCAGCAGCGTAGCTAAGGCGGTCTCTGGAAACACCATATATTTT.